The rows below give T cell receptor beta chains drawn from one sample of a study of control samples from healthy donors and cancer patients. This table comes from immunoSEQ multiplex PCR, and its TCRdb copy is limited to in-frame clones, with some not included. The sample lists about 81,000 clones; around 94% were seen once. Sequenced input: blood. These receptors all stem from a young woman in good health. CDR3s include the opening cysteine and the closing phenylalanine or tryptophan. D genes are given only for firm matches. Size tells how often a clone was seen (once, few, many) or the class of an expanded clone, and some rows leave it out.

D,size,J,V,DNA,CDR3
.,.,TRBJ2-7,TRBV14,TGTGCCAGCAGCCAAGACACCTACGAGCAGTACTTC,CASSQDTYEQYF
.,.,TRBJ2-2,TRBV29-1,TGCAGCGTTGAAGCGGGGCTGAACACCGGGGAGCTGTTTTTT,CSVEAGLNTGELFF
.,.,TRBJ2-7,TRBV28,TGTGCCAGCAGCCGCCTCCCCGACTCGATAAACTACGAGCAGTACTTC,CASSRLPDSINYEQYF
TRBD1,.,TRBJ2-7,TRBV28,TGTGCCAGCAGTCCGCTCTTAGGGACAGGCTCCTACGAGCAGTACTTC,CASSPLLGTGSYEQYF
.,.,TRBJ2-2,TRBV20-1,TGCAGTGCTAGTGTGGTAGCCCGAACCACCGGGGAGCTGTTTTTT,CSASVVARTTGELFF
.,.,TRBJ1-2,TRBV12-3/TRBV12-4,TGTGCCAGCAGGGCTCATTCTAACTATGGCTACACCTTC,CASRAHSNYGYTF
TRBD1,.,TRBJ2-5,TRBV5-4,TGTGCCAGCAGCGTAAAACAACAGGGGACGCAAGAGACCCAGTACTTC,CASSVKQQGTQETQYF
TRBD1,.,TRBJ1-1,TRBV6-2/TRBV6-3,TGTGCCAGCAGTTGGACAGGGGAACACACTGAAGCTTTCTTT,CASSWTGEHTEAFF
TRBD1,.,TRBJ1-4,TRBV7-9,TGTGCCAGCAGCCACAGGGGTCCTAATGAAAAACTGTTTTTT,CASSHRGPNEKLFF
.,.,TRBJ1-1,TRBV5-3,TGTGCCAGAAAACAAGATCTGGGACACACTGAAGCTTTCTTT,CARKQDLGHTEAFF
.,.,TRBJ2-2,TRBV28,TGTGCCAGCAGTTTTTCTTTCGTCTTCGGGGGTCCCGGGGAGCTGTTTTTT,CASSFSFVFGGPGELFF
TRBD2,.,TRBJ2-1,TRBV19,TGTGCCAGTAGTGTGTTAGCGGGGGTAAATGAGCAGTTCTTC,CASSVLAGVNEQFF
TRBD1,once,TRBJ1-4,TRBV19,TGTGCCAGTAGGCCGCGGGGGACAGTTAATGAAAAACTGTTTTTT,CASRPRGTVNEKLFF
.,once,TRBJ2-7,TRBV28,TGTGCCAGCAGGCCTATTGTTGGGGGGTACGGCGTGCAGTACTTC,CASRPIVGGYGVQYF
.,few,TRBJ1-1,TRBV6-1,TGTGCCAGCAGTGAAAATGGGGAGAGCACTGAAGCTTTCTTT,CASSENGESTEAFF
.,.,TRBJ1-6,TRBV5-6,TGTGCCAGCAGCCTTACAACCGAGGGGGTTCTGGCCCTCCACTTT,CASSLTTEGVLALHF
.,.,TRBJ1-6,TRBV28,TGTGCCAGCAAGGAGTCCGGGTACAATTCACCCCTCCACTTT,CASKESGYNSPLHF
.,.,TRBJ1-6,TRBV2,TGTGCCAGCAGTGCCGGGACGGTTTACTCACCCCTCCACTTT,CASSAGTVYSPLHF
TRBD1,.,TRBJ1-2,TRBV19,TGTGCCAGTAGTCGAAGGACAGGTCTTGGCTACACCTTC,CASSRRTGLGYTF
TRBD1,.,TRBJ1-4,TRBV27,TGTGCCAGCAGCCGGAGCTACAGGGGTGCGGGTGAAAAACTGTTTTTT,CASSRSYRGAGEKLFF
.,.,TRBJ1-4,TRBV28,TGTGCCAGCAGGCCGCAGGGGAGGACGTCTAATGAAAAACTGTTTTTT,CASRPQGRTSNEKLFF
.,.,TRBJ1-1,TRBV12-3/TRBV12-4,TGTGCCAGCAGTTTACAGGGTTTAGCGGGCTTCTTT,CASSLQGLAGFF
TRBD2,.,TRBJ2-3,TRBV18,TGTGCCAGCTCACCAACCCTTAGCGGGGGCACAGATACGCAGTATTTT,CASSPTLSGGTDTQYF
.,.,TRBJ1-1,TRBV29-1,TGCAGCGTTTTTGGCGGCACTGAAGCTTTCTTT,CSVFGGTEAFF
.,.,TRBJ2-5,TRBV7-2,TGTGCCAGCAGCCATTTAAGGGGTTCCGGGGAGACCCAGTACTTC,CASSHLRGSGETQYF
.,few,TRBJ2-1,TRBV12-5,TGTGCTAGTGGGGTGGGAGACTCCTACAATGAGCAGTTCTTC,CASGVGDSYNEQFF
.,once,TRBJ2-7,TRBV18,TGTGCCAGCTCACCACCTTTCGGACAGTTCTACGAGCAGTACTTC,CASSPPFGQFYEQYF
.,few,TRBJ2-7,TRBV7-9,TGTGCCAGCAGCTTAGTGGGCTACGAGCAGTACTTC,CASSLVGYEQYF
TRBD1,.,TRBJ1-2,TRBV6-5,TGTGCCAGCAGCACCGGGACAGGGCGTGCTTATGGCTACACCTTC,CASSTGTGRAYGYTF